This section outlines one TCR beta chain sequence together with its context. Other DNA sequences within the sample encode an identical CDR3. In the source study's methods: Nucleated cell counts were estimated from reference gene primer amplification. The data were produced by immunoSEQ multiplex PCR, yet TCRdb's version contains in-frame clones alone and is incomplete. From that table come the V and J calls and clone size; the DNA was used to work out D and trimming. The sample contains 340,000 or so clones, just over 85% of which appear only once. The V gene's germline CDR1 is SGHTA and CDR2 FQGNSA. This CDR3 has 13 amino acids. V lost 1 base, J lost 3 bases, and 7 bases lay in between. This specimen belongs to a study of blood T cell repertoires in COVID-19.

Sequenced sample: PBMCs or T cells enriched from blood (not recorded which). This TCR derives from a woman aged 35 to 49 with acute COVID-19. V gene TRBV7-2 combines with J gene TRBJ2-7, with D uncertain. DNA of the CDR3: TGTGCCAGCAGCTTAGATGCCAGCTACGAGCAGTACTTC. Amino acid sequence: CASSLDASYEQYF.